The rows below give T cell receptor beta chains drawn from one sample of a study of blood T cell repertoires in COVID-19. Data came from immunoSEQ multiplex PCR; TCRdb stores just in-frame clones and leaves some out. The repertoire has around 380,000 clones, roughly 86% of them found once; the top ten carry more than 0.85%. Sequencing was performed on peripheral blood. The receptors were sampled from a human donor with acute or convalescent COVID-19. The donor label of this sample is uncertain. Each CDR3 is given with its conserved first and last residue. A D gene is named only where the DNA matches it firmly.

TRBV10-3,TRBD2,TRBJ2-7,CAISESLAGEKSYEQYF,TGTGCCATCAGTGAGTCGCTAGCGGGGGAGAAATCCTACGAGCAGTACTTC
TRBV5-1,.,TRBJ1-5,CASSLGQGNQQHF,TGCGCCAGCAGCTTGGGGCAGGGCAACCAACAGCATTTT
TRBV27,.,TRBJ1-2,CASSASGYGYTF,TGTGCCAGCAGTGCCTCAGGGTATGGCTACACCTTC
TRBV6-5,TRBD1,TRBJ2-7,CASLNPGGRYEQYF,TGTGCCAGCCTCAACCCAGGGGGCCGCTACGAGCAGTACTTC
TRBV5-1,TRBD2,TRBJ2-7,CASSSPGLAGVNDEQYF,TGCGCCAGCAGCTCGCCGGGACTAGCGGGGGTTAACGACGAGCAGTACTTC
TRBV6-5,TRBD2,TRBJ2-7,CASSITSANYEQYF,TGTGCCAGCAGCATTACTAGCGCAAACTACGAGCAGTACTTC
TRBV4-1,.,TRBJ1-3,CASSLTGSGNTIYF,TGCGCCAGCAGCCTTACAGGGTCTGGAAACACCATATATTTT
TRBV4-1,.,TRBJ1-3,CASSSSSFRTSGNTIYF,TGCGCCAGCAGCTCTTCGTCGTTCCGGACTTCTGGAAACACCATATATTTT
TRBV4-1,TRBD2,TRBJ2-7,CASSQAGTSGPYEQYF,TGCGCCAGCAGCCAGGCCGGGACTAGCGGGCCCTACGAGCAGTACTTC
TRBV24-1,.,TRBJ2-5,CATSDTGIQETQYF,TGTGCCACCAGTGACACAGGAATCCAAGAGACCCAGTACTTC
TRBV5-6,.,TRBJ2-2,CASSLRGALTGELFF,TGTGCCAGCAGCTTACGTGGGGCCCTAACCGGGGAGCTGTTTTTT